This T cell receptor beta chain was sequenced in a study of blood T cells in healthy people across ages. CDR1 LGHNA and CDR2 YNFKEQ come from the germline V gene. V shed 1 base, J shed 7 bases, and the junction held 0 bases outside the gene matches. The length of the CDR3 is 13 residues. Only a few counts were recorded for this clonotype. Using a J-beta primer mix together with a sample-barcoded 5' primer, a second PCR was run for roughly 7 to 11 cycles. One entry per CDR3 protein, called by TCRdb with MiXCR from the 5' RACE reads. The data hold some 1 million distinct CDR3 sequences, with over 35% observed a single time.

The rearrangement links TRBV4-2 to TRBJ2-1; TRBD2 agrees at 8 bases. This clonotype was obtained from a woman in her sixties or seventies in good health. Material for sequencing was blood. The CDR3 sequence is CASSQAGGNEQFF. CDR3 sequence (DNA): TGTGCCAGCAGCCAAGCGGGAGGGAATGAGCAGTTCTTC.